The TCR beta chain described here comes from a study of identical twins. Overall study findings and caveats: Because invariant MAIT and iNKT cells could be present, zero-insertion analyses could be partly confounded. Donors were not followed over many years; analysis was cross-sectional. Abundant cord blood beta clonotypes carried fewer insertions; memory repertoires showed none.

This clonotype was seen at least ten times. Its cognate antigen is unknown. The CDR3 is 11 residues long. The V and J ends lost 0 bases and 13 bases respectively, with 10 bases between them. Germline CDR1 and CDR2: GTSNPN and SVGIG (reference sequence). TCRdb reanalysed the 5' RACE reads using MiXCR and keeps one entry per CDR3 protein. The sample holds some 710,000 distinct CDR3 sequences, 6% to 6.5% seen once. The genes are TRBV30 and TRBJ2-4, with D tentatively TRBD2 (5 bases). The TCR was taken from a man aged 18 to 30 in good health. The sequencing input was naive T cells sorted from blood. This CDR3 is CAWSVNRGQYF. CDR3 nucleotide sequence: TGTGCCTGGAGTGTAAATAGAGGGCAGTACTTC.